This TCR beta chain was obtained from a study of human T cells and chemical hapten exposure. Study context: Patch tests put 0.01% DPC on the upper back, read at 6 days.

Time point indicated: patch test 2, 6 weeks after DPC sensitization. The sample's treatment: therapeutic diphenylcyclopropenone sensitization with weekly scalp DPC. This clonotype was detected many times. The antigen remains unidentified. This CDR3 contains 14 residues. The V end lost 1 base, the J end lost 5 bases, and 11 bases lay between the germline ends. Germline V CDR1 and CDR2: SGHTA, FQGNSA. Individual cDNA molecules in this library carried unique molecular identifiers. TCRdb reprocessed the RACE reads with MiXCR, giving one entry per CDR3 protein. This table has about 110,000 distinct CDR3 sequences, less than 10% appearing once. Study-wide points: Donors were affected by alopecia, so their immune reaction might vary from that of healthy individuals. Expanded TCRs were compared with controls, and the expanded TCRs formed significantly more large CDR3 similarity clusters.

The sequence derives from a woman aged 35 to 49 with alopecia areata. Some clones in this sample may be carry-over from other donors' samples. The chain is built from TRBV7-2 and TRBJ2-5, with no clear D. This specimen was whole blood, taken in connection with sensitization to the hapten diphenylcyclopropenone (DPC). As DNA, the CDR3 is TGTGCCAGCAGCTTAGAACGGCGGTCGGAGACCCAGTACTTC. Encoded protein: CASSLERRSETQYF.